A single sample gave rise to the 25 T cell receptor beta chains below, sequenced in a study of tumor-infiltrating lymphocytes in primary liver carcinoma. Starting material for RNA and DNA co-extraction consisted of about 20-30 mg of unsorted bulk tissue. The input was 400 to 500 ng total RNA; TCR beta cDNA was made from it with a constant-region primer. Amplification in three nested multiplex PCR rounds with slightly modified ARM-PCR gave rise to TCR beta libraries. Forward primers for TRBV1-TRBV30 and a C-beta reverse primer served the first two PCR rounds, at around 9 cycles each. Each CDR3 protein gets one entry after TCRdb re-called the multiplex PCR reads with MiXCR. The table lists 80,000 to 100,000 distinct CDR3 sequences, roughly 70% of them singletons. Sequences were obtained from tumor-adjacent normal liver tissue. These TCRs come from a man aged 35-49 years with primary liver carcinoma and hepatitis B virus infection.

Points on this clonotype: Given a much more abundant clone one base away, this may be a read error. J is TRBJ2-5 and V is TRBV7-9; TRBD1 matches at 7 bases. CDR1 and CDR2 from the germline V gene are SEHNR and FQNEAQ (reference sequence). This CDR3 is 15 amino acids long. CDR3 DNA sequence: TGTGCCAGCAGCTTACAGCAACAGGGGTCAGAGACCCTGTACTTC. This sequence encodes CASSLQQQGSETLYF.

On this clonotype: A much larger clone sits a single nucleotide away, making a read error possible. The V call is TRBV12-3 or TRBV12-4, the J call TRBJ2-7; D gene ambiguous. This CDR3 comprises 11 residues. Trimming took off 7 bases at V and 6 bases at J, with 10 bases between the two ends. Here the CDR3 reads CASNYAAEQYF. Here the CDR3 DNA reads TGTGCCAGCAATTACGCGGCCGAGCAGTACTTC.

The CDR3 DNA is TGTGCCGGCCAGAGGGGGGAGGACGAGCAGTACTTC. Translating it yields CAGQRGEDEQYF. The rearrangement links TRBV11-2 to TRBJ2-7; D may be TRBD1 or TRBD2 (6 bases each). Trimming left V 11 bases short and J 5 bases short, with 16 bases between. This CDR3 spans 12 amino acids. Per germline, CDR1 SGHAT and CDR2 FQNNGV.

The chain combines TRBV7-9 with TRBJ2-3; the D is unclear. CDR1 and CDR2 from the germline V gene are SEHNR and FQNEAQ (reference sequence). With 3 bases removed from V and 6 bases from J, the gap between germline ends came to 7 bases. The CDR3 sequence is 12 residues long. For the CDR3, the DNA is TGTGCCAGCAGCTTCCTCCCGGATACGCAGTATTTT. Its protein product is CASSFLPDTQYF.

This clonotype was found once. The chain couples TRBV5-6 to TRBJ2-5; maybe TRBD1 (6 bases). The CDR3 length is 14 residues. The germline gives CDR1 SGHDT, CDR2 YYEEEE. Trimming shortened V by 4 bases and J by 5 bases, and 15 bases separated the two germline ends. The CDR3 loop is CASSKQGEGETQYF. The CDR3 bases are TGTGCCAGCAGCAAACAGGGCGAGGGGGAGACCCAGTACTTC.

For this clonotype: At one boundary the junction diverges from the germline segment, which might be a read error. The rearrangement links TRBV11-2 to TRBJ2-1; 9 positions agree with TRBD2. The germline V gene encodes CDR1 SGHAT and CDR2 FQNNGV. This CDR3 contains 16 residues. CDR3 sequence reads: CASSSRPSGRIYEEFF. DNA of the CDR3: TGTGCTAGCAGCTCGCGCCCCAGCGGGAGGATCTATGAGGAATTCTTC.

Of note for this clonotype: The conserved final phenylalanine or tryptophan is absent from the CDR3, which likely points to a read error. V and J are TRBV6-5 and TRBJ1-1; D gene uncertain. With 2 bases removed from V and 10 bases from J, the gap between germline ends came to 14 bases. The V gene's germline CDR1 is MNHEY and CDR2 SVGAGI. This CDR3 spans 13 amino acids. The CDR3 loop is CASSYLGGDGAFL. In DNA form, the CDR3 reads TGTGCCAGCAGTTACCTGGGAGGAGATGGAGCTTTCCTT.

In regard to this clonotype: A much larger clone is a single base away; this may be a read error. The chain uses TRBV5-1 and TRBJ2-2, with 14 positions matching TRBD2. V was clipped by 5 bases and J by 5 bases; unmatched bases: 5. This CDR3 contains 16 residues. Germline-derived CDR1 and CDR2 are SGHRS and YFSETQ. The CDR3, as DNA: TGCGCCAGCAGATCGCGGACTAGCGGGAGGACCGGGGAGCTGTTTTTT. This sequence encodes CASRSRTSGRTGELFF.

To note about this clonotype: At one of its ends the junction is not consistent with the germline gene, which may arise from a read error. The rearrangement uses TRBV4-1 and TRBJ1-4, with 10 positions matching TRBD1. The CDR3 consists of 16 residues. Germline CDR1 is MGHRA and CDR2 is YSYEKL. CDR3 loop: CASSQGLGTGAQKLFF. The CDR3 DNA reads as TGTGCCAGCAGCCAAGGGCTGGGGACAGGGGCACAAAAACTGTTTTTT.

This clonotype was picked up one time. A much larger clone lies one base from this, so it may be a read error. The J gene is TRBJ2-7, the V gene TRBV14; 8 positions agree with TRBD1. This CDR3 comprises 12 residues. In germline, CDR1 is SGHDN, CDR2 FVKESK. The J segment lost 4 bases and the V segment lost 8 bases, leaving 4 bases of the junction unmatched. In DNA, the CDR3 is TGTGCCAGCGGCCGGACAGGGTACGAGCAGTACTTC. Translation gives CASGRTGYEQYF.

Many counts were recorded for this clonotype. The V and J genes are TRBV11-2 and TRBJ2-2; D is uncertain. V was shortened by 3 bases and J by 5 bases, with 7 bases between the two germline ends. CDR1 is SGHAT, CDR2 FQNNGV, per germline. This CDR3 is built from 13 residues. The CDR3 sequence is CASSFKLTGELFF. CDR3 nucleotide sequence: TGTGCCAGCAGCTTCAAACTTACCGGGGAGCTGTTTTTT.

By its share, this clonotype is medium-sized. V gene TRBV11-2 combines with J gene TRBJ1-1; 10 bases line up with TRBD1. Losses at the gene ends were 5 bases for V and 4 bases for J; bases not matched to a gene: 13. Germline V gene sequence: CDR1 SGHAT, CDR2 FQNNGV. The CDR3 has 17 amino acids. The CDR3 spells CASSRMGGQGFGTEAFF. DNA of the CDR3: TGTGCCAGCAGCCGAATGGGGGGACAGGGGTTCGGCACTGAAGCTTTCTTT.

This clonotype was detected once. Because the CDR3 is missing its conserved closing phenylalanine or tryptophan, this is likely a read error. The V and J genes are TRBV11-2 and TRBJ2-2; D call uncertain. Germline lookup yields CDR1 SGHAT and CDR2 FQNNGV. V was cut by 5 bases and J by 0 bases, with 19 bases left in between. CDR3 length equals 18 residues. CDR3 DNA: TGTGCCAGCAGCCATACCGGAGTGGCACCCCCGAACACCGGGGAGCTGTTTATT. Its protein is CASSHTGVAPPNTGELFI.

On this clonotype itself: Being one base from a much bigger clone, this may be a read error. The chain uses TRBV5-4 and TRBJ2-3; 7 bases match TRBD2. This CDR3 is 16 amino acids long. CDR1 SGHNT and CDR2 YYREEE come from the germline V gene (reference sequence). The trim removed 4 bases at V and 2 bases at J, leaving 10 bases unmatched. The CDR3 region is CASSPDRGRDTDTQYF. CDR3 coding DNA: TGTGCCAGCAGCCCAGACAGAGGGAGGGACACAGATACGCAGTATTTT.

On this clonotype itself: A junction boundary mismatches the germline segment, possibly from a read error. The chain is built from TRBV4-2 and TRBJ2-7, with 8 bases that match TRBD2. Per the germline V gene, CDR1 is LGHNA and CDR2 is YNFKEQ. The CDR3 loop spans 14 amino acids. CDR3 sequence reads: CESSQAGDLTLFPF. CDR3 nucleotides: TGTGAGAGCAGCCAAGCGGGGGACTTGACCCTGTTTCCCTTC.

About this clonotype: The junction and the germline gene differ at one end; a read error may be behind it. This chain joins TRBV4-2 and TRBJ2-1, with 11 bases matching TRBD2. The germline CDR1 and CDR2 sequences are LGHNA and YNFKEQ. The CDR3 extends over 16 amino acids. The CDR3 nucleotides read TGTGCCGGCAGCCGACGACTAGCGGGAACCTACAATGTGCAGTTCTTC. Residues: CAGSRRLAGTYNVQFF.

In the case of this clonotype: A much larger clone is a single base away; this may be a read error. This sequence joins TRBV5-4 and TRBJ2-5, with D uncertain. Germline loops: CDR1 SGHNT, CDR2 YYREEE (reference sequence). Trimming removed 4 bases at V and 3 bases at J, with 10 bases between. The CDR3 length is 13 residues. The CDR3 DNA is TGTGCCAGCAGCCTGGACGAGAAAGAGACCCAGTACTTC. Amino acids: CASSLDEKETQYF.

This clonotype was seen many times. This chain links TRBV24-1 with TRBJ2-3, with 7 nucleotides matching TRBD1. The CDR3 runs to 16 residues. The V segment lost 4 bases and the J segment 3 bases; nucleotides outside the gene matches: 9. CDR1 and CDR2 (germline): KGHDR, SFDVKD. The CDR3 nucleotides are TGTGCCACCAGTGAGGGGACCGGGACAGAGACAGATACGCAGTATTTT. This translates into CATSEGTGTETDTQYF.

A word on this clonotype: A much larger clone lies one base from this, so it may be a read error. The chain carries TRBV5-4 and TRBJ1-1; D possibly corresponds to TRBD1 (5 bases). The CDR3 is 13 amino acids. Germline CDR1 is SGHNT and CDR2 is YYREEE (reference sequence). The DNA for the CDR3 is TGTGCCAACAGCTTGGGGCGGGGCGCTGAAGCTTTCTTT. Translation: CANSLGRGAEAFF.

The rearrangement joins TRBV28 to TRBJ2-7; tentatively, D is TRBD1 or TRBD2 (5 bases each). CDR3 length: 16 amino acids. The germline V gene encodes CDR1 MDHEN and CDR2 SYDVKM. V was cut by 3 bases and J by 7 bases, with 22 bases left in between. CDR3 in DNA: TGTGCCAGCAGTTTCCCCGGTGGGAAGGGACGGTATGAGCAGTACTTC. It codes for CASSFPGGKGRYEQYF. The whole variable domain, filled in from reference TRBV28 and TRBJ2-7, reads DVKVTQSSRYLVKRTGEKVFLECVQDMDHENMFWYRQDPGLGLRLIYFSYDVKMKEKGDIPEGYSVSREKKERFSLILESASTNQTSMYLCASSFPGGKGRYEQYFGPGTRLTVT.

This clonotype was observed once. The V call is TRBV11-2, the J call TRBJ1-2; D gene uncertain. The germline gives CDR1 SGHAT, CDR2 FQNNGV. V lost 1 base and J 6 bases, leaving 12 bases between the germline ends. CDR3 length equals 14 residues. The CDR3 DNA reads as TGTGCCAGCAGCTTAGGATTGGAGAGGGATGGCTACACCTTC. Residues: CASSLGLERDGYTF.

This sequence joins TRBV28 and TRBJ1-2, with TRBD1 as a possible D gene (5 bases). Germline CDR1 MDHEN, CDR2 SYDVKM. The length of the CDR3 is 13 residues. V was pared by 10 bases and J by 0 bases, with 12 bases between. CDR3: CAIATDPNYGYTF. The CDR3 nucleotides are TGTGCCATCGCGACAGATCCTAACTATGGCTACACCTTC.

A note on this clonotype: A much larger clone is a single base away; this may be a read error. This chain connects TRBV7-9 to TRBJ2-1; D might be TRBD1 (7 bases). The CDR3 is 19 amino acids. Germline V CDR1 and CDR2: SEHNR, FQNEAQ (reference sequence). The CDR3 region is CASSNRVIDGRGGYIEQFF. In DNA, the CDR3 is TGTGCCAGCAGCAACCGAGTTATTGACGGGAGAGGGGGCTACATTGAGCAGTTCTTC. Complete variable domain (other parts from reference TRBV7-9 and TRBJ2-1): DTGVSQNPRHKITKRGQNVTFRCDPISEHNRLYWYRQTLGQGPEFLTYFQNEAQLEKSRLLSDRFSAERPKGSFSTLEIQRTEQGDSAMYLCASSNRVIDGRGGYIEQFFGPGTRLTVL.

As for this clonotype: Germline and junction disagree at one end, which may indicate a read error. This chain's CDR3 is CASSEGLAKRNIGELFF. CDR3 in DNA: TGTGCCAGCAGCGAAGGACTAGCGAAGCGGAACATCGGGGAGCTGTTTTTT. V is TRBV11-2 and J is TRBJ2-2; 9 nucleotides agree with TRBD2. The CDR3 spans 17 residues. Germline V gene lookup returns CDR1 SGHAT and CDR2 FQNNGV. Drawing the rest from reference TRBV11-2 and TRBJ2-2, the complete variable domain is EAGVAQSPRYKIIEKRQSVAFWCNPISGHATLYWYQQILGQGPKLLIQFQNNGVVDDSQLPKDRFSAERLKGVDSTLKIQPAKLEDSAVYLCASSEGLAKRNIGELFFGEGSRLTVL.

Details on this clonotype: The CDR3 end shows no conserved phenylalanine or tryptophan, and so a read error is likely. The chain links TRBV5-6 to TRBJ1-1, with D possibly matching TRBD1 (6 bases). The CDR3 consists of 17 residues. Trimming left V 0 bases short and J 4 bases short, with 19 bases between. The V gene's germline CDR1 is SGHDT and CDR2 YYEEEE. The CDR3 DNA reads TGTGCCAGCAGCTTGGATAGTACGAGAAGGGGGGTCACTGAAGCTTTCTCT. The encoded protein is CASSLDSTRRGVTEAFS.